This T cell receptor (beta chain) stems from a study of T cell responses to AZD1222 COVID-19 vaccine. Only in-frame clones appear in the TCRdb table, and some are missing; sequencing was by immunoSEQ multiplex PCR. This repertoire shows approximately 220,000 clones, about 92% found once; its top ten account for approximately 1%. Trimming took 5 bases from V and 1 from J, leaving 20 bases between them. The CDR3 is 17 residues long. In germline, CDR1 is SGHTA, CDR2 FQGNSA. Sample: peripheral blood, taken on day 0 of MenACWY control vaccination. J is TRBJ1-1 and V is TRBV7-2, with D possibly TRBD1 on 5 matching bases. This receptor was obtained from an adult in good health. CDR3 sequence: CASSPSWYRKPNTEAFF. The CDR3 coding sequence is TGTGCCAGCAGCCCAAGCTGGTACAGGAAACCGAACACTGAAGCTTTCTTT.